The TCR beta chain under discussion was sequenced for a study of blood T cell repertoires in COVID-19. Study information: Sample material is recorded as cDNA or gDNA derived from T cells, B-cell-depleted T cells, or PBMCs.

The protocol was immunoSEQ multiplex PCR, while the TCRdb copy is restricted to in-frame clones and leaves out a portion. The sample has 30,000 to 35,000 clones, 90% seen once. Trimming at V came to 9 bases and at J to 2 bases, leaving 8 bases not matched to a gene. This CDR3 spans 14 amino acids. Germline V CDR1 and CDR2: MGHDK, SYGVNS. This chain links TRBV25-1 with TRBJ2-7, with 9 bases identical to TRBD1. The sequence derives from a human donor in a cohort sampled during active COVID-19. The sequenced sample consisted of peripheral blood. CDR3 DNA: TGTGCCAGTAAACCGGGACAGGGCCCCTACGAGCAGTACTTC. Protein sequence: CASKPGQGPYEQYF.